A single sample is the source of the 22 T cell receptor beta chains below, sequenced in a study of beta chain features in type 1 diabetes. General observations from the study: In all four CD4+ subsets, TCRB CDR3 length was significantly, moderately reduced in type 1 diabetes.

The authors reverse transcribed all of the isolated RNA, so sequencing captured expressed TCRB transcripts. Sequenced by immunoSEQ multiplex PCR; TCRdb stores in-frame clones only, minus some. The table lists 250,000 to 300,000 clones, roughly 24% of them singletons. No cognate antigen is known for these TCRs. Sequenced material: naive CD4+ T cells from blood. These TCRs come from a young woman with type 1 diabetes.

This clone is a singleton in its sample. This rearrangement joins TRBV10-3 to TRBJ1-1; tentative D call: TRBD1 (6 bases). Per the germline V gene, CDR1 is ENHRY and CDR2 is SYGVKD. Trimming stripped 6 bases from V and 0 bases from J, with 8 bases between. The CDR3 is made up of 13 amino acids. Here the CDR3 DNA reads TGTGCCATCAGGGACAGCATGAACACTGAAGCTTTCTTT. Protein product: CAIRDSMNTEAFF.

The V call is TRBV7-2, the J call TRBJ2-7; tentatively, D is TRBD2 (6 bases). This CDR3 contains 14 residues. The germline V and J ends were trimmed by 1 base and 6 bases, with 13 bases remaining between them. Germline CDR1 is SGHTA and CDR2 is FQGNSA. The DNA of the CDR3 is TGTGCCAGCAGCTTAGAGCGACTAGTTACCGAGCAGTACTTC. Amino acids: CASSLERLVTEQYF.

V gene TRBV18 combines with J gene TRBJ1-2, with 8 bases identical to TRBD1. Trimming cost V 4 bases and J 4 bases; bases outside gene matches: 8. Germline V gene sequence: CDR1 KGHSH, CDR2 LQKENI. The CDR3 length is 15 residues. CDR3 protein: CASSLDRGDSYGYTF. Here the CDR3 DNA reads TGTGCCAGCTCACTCGACAGGGGAGATAGCTATGGCTACACCTTC.

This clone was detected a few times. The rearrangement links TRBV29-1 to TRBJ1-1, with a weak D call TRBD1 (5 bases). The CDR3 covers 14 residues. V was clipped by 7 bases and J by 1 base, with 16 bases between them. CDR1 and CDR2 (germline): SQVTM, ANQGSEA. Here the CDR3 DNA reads TGCAGCGCCACCCAACGGCAGGGGAACACTGAAGCTTTCTTT. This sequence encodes CSATQRQGNTEAFF.

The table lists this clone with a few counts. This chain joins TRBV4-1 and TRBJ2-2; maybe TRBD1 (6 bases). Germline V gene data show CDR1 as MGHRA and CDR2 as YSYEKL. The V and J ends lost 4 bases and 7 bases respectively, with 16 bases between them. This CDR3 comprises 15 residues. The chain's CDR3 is CASSPMDRIGGELFF. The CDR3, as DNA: TGCGCCAGCAGCCCAATGGACAGAATTGGCGGGGAGCTGTTTTTT.

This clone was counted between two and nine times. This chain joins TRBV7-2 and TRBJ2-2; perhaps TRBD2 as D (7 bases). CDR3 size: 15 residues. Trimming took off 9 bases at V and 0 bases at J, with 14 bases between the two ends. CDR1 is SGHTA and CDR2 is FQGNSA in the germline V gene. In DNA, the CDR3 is TGTGCCAGGGGGGGGCAGGGGCCGAACACCGGGGAGCTGTTTTTT. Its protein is CARGGQGPNTGELFF.

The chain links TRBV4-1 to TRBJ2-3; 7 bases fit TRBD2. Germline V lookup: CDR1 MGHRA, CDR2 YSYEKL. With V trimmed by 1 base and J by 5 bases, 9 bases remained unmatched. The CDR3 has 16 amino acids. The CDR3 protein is CASSQGWEGQGDTQYF. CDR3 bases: TGCGCCAGCAGCCAAGGTTGGGAGGGCCAGGGAGATACGCAGTATTTT.

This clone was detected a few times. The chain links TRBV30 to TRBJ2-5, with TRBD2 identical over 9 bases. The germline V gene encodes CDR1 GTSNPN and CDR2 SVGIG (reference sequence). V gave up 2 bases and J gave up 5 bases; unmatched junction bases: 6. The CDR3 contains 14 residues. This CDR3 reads CAWSPGTSWETQYF. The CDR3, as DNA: TGTGCCTGGAGTCCCGGGACTAGCTGGGAGACCCAGTACTTC.

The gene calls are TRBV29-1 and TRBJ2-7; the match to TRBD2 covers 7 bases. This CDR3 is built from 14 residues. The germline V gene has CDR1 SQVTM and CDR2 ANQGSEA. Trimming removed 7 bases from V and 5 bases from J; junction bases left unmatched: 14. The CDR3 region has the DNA TGCAGCGCCATCAGACAGCGGGGCCTCGACGAGCAGTACTTC. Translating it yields CSAIRQRGLDEQYF.

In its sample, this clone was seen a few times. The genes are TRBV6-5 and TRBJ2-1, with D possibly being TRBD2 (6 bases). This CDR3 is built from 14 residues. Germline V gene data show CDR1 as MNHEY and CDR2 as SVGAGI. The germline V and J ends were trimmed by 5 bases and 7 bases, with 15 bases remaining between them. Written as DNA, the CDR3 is TGTGCCAGCAGTCCACGGGACGCGGGGAATGAGCAGTTCTTC. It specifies CASSPRDAGNEQFF.

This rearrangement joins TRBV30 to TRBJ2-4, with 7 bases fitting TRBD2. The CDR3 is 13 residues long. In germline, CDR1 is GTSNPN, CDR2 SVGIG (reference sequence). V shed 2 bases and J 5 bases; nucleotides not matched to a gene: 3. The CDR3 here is CAWSRLAENIQYF. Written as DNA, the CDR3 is TGTGCCTGGAGTCGACTAGCAGAAAACATTCAGTACTTC.

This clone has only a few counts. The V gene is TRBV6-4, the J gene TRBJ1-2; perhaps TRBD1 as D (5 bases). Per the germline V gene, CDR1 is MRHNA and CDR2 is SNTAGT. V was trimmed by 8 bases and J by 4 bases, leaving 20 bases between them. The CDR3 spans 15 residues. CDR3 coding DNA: TGTGCCAGCGGGTCCAGGGCAAACCTCCTCTATGGCTACACCTTC. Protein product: CASGSRANLLYGYTF.

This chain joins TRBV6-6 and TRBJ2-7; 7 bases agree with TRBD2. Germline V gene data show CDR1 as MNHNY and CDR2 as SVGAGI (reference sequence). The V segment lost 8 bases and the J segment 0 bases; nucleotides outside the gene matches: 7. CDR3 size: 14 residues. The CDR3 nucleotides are TGTGCCAGCCGTCCGACTAGCAGCTCCTACGAGCAGTACTTC. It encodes CASRPTSSSYEQYF.

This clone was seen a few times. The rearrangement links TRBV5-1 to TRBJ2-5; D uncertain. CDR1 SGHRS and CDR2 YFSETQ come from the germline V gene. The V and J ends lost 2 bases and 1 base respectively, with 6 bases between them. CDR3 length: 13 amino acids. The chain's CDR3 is CASSFDIQETQYF. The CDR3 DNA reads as TGCGCCAGCAGCTTCGACATCCAAGAGACCCAGTACTTC.

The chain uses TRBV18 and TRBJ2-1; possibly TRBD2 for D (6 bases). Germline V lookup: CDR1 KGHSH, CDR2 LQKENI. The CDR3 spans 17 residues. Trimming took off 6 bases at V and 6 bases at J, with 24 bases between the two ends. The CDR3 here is CASSPPRGGGISNEQFF. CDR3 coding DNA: TGTGCCAGCTCGCCCCCCCGGGGTGGGGGGATTAGCAATGAGCAGTTCTTC.

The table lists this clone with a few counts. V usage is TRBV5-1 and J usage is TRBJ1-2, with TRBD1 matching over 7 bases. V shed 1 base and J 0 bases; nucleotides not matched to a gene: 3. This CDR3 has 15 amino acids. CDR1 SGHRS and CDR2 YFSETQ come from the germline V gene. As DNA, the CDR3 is TGCGCCAGCAGCTTGCGGGACAGAGCTAACTATGGCTACACCTTC. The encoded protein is CASSLRDRANYGYTF.

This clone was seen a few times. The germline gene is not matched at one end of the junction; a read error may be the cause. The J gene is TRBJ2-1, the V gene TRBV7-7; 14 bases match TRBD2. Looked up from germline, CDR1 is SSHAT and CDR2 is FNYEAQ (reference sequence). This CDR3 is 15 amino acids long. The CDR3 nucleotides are TGTGCTAGCAGCCTTGGGACTAGCGGGAGTAATGAGCAGTTCTTC. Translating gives CASSLGTSGSNEQFF.

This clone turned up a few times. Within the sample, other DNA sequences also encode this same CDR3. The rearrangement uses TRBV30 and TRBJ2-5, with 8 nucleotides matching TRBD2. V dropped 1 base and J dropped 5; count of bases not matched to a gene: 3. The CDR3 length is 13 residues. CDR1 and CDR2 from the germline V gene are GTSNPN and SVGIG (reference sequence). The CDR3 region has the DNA TGTGCCTGGAGTGAGGGACTAGGGGAGACCCAGTACTTC. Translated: CAWSEGLGETQYF.

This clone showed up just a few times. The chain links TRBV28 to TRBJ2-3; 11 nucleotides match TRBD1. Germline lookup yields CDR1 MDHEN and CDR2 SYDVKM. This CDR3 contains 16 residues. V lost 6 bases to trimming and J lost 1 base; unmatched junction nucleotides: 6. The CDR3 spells CASSRTGGVGTDTQYF. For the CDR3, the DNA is TGTGCCAGCAGCAGGACAGGGGGCGTCGGCACAGATACGCAGTATTTT.

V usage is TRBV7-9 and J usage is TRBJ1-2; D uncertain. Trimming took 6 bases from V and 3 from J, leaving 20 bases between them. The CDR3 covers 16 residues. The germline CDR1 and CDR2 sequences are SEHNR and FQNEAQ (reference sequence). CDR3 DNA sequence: TGTGCCAGCAGTTACACGGTAGCTTTCATGGACTATGGCTACACCTTC. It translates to CASSYTVAFMDYGYTF. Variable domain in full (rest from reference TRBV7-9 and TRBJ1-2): DTGVSQNPRHKITKRGQNVTFRCDPISEHNRLYWYRQTLGQGPEFLTYFQNEAQLEKSRLLSDRFSAERPKGSFSTLEIQRTEQGDSAMYLCASSYTVAFMDYGYTFGSGTRLTVV.

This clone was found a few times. CDR3 sequence reads: CASSFRDRGEAEAFF. Here the CDR3 DNA reads TGCGCCAGCAGCTTTCGGGACAGGGGAGAAGCTGAAGCTTTCTTT. This chain links TRBV5-1 with TRBJ1-1, with 10 bases identical to TRBD1. CDR3 length: 15 amino acids. Germline trimming cut 2 bases from V and 6 bases from J; bases unmatched to any gene: 7. Germline V gene sequence: CDR1 SGHRS, CDR2 YFSETQ.

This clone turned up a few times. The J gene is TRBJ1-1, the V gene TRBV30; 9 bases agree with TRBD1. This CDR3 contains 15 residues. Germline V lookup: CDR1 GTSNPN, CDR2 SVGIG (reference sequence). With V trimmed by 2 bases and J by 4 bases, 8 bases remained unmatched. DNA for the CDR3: TGTGCCTGGAGTCTTCCACAGGGGGCGCGCACTGAAGCTTTCTTT. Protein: CAWSLPQGARTEAFF. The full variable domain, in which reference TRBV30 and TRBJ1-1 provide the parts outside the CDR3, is SQTIHQWPATLVQPVGSPLSLECTVEGTSNPNLYWYRQAAGRGLQLLFYSVGIGQISSEVPQNLSASRPQDRQFILSSKKLLLSDSGFYLCAWSLPQGARTEAFFGQGTRLTVV.